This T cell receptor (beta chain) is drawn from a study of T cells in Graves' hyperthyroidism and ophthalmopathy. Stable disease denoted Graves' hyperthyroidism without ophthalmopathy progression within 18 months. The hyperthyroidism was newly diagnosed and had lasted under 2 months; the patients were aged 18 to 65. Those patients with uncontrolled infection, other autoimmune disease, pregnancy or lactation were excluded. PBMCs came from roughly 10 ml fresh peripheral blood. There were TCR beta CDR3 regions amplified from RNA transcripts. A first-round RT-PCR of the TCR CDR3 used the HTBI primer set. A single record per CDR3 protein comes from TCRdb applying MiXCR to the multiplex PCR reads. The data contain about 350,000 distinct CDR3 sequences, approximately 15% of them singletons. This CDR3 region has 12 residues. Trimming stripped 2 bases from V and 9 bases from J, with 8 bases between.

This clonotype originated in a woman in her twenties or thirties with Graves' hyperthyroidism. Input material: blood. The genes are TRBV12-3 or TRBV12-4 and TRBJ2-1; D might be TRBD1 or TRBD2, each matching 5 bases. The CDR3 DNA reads TGTGCCAGCAGTTTAAGGGGAGCTGAGCAGTTCTTC. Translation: CASSLRGAEQFF.